The 5 T cell receptor beta chains given below trace back to one sample, sequenced in a study of glioma-infiltrating T cells after dendritic cell vaccination. Sequencing used immunoSEQ multiplex PCR; TCRdb keeps in-frame clones, though not all of them. The sample lists about 50,000 clones, around nine tenths seen once, with roughly 5.6% in the top ten. Time point denoted: after dendritic cell vaccination, including at tumor progression/relapse. The starting material was blood, obtained after dendritic cell vaccination. These receptors came from a human donor with glioblastoma.

The gene calls are TRBV27 and TRBJ2-7; D may be TRBD2 (5 bases). CDR1 is MNHEY and CDR2 is SMNVEV in the germline V gene (reference sequence). Trimming pared 5 bases from V and 3 bases from J, leaving 14 bases between. This CDR3 is built from 14 residues. The CDR3 spells CASSMDFGIYEQYF. The CDR3 DNA follows: TGTGCCAGCAGTATGGACTTTGGGATCTACGAGCAGTACTTC.

This rearrangement joins TRBV9 to TRBJ2-1; no definite D call. This CDR3 is built from 15 residues. The germline V gene encodes CDR1 SGDLS and CDR2 YYNGEE. Trimming cost V 3 bases and J 0 bases, with 10 bases left between them. The CDR3 nucleotides are TGTGCCAGCAGCGGCCCCTCTAGCTCCTACAATGAGCAGTTCTTC. Its translation is CASSGPSSSYNEQFF.

The chain has TRBV28 and TRBJ2-2; TRBD1 aligns across 7 bases. Germline V lookup: CDR1 MDHEN, CDR2 SYDVKM. V lost 2 bases, J lost 2 bases, and 11 bases stayed unmatched. This CDR3 is 18 amino acids long. CDR3: CASSLPYGTEGNTGELFF. The DNA of the CDR3 is TGTGCCAGCAGTTTACCATACGGGACAGAGGGAAACACCGGGGAGCTGTTTTTT.

The chain combines TRBV27 with TRBJ1-1; D is undetermined. CDR1 MNHEY and CDR2 SMNVEV come from the germline V gene (reference sequence). The CDR3 extends over 16 amino acids. The V end was cut by 4 bases, the J end by 4 bases, with 19 bases between. The CDR3 loop is CASSSIHREKGTEAFF. The DNA for the CDR3 is TGTGCCAGCAGTTCCATACACCGGGAGAAGGGCACTGAAGCTTTCTTT.

The chain employs TRBV4-1 and TRBJ2-5; 9 nucleotides align to TRBD2. The CDR3 spans 17 residues. Trimming cost V 5 bases and J 4 bases; bases outside gene matches: 14. From germline, CDR1 is MGHRA and CDR2 YSYEKL. The CDR3 protein is CASSSSPLGAGGETQYF. The CDR3 region has the DNA TGCGCCAGCAGCTCAAGCCCCCTAGGAGCGGGAGGAGAGACCCAGTACTTC.